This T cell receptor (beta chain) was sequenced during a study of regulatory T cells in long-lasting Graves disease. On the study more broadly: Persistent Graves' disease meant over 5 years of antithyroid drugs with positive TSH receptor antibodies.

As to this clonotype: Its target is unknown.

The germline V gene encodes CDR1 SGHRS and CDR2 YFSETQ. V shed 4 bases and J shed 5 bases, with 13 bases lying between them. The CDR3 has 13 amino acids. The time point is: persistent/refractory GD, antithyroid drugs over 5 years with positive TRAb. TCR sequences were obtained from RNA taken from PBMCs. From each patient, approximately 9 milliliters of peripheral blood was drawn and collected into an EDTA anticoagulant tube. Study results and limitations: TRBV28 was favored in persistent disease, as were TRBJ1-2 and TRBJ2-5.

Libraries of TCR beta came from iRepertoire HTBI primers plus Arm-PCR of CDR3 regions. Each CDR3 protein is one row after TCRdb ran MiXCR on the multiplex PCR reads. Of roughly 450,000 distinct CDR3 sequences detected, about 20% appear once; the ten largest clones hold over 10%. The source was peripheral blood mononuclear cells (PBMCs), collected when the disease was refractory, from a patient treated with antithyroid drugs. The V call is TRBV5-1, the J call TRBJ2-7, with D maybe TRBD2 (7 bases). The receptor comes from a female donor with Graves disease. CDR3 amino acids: CASSRGGRDEQYF. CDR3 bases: TGCGCCAGCAGCAGGGGGGGCAGGGACGAGCAGTACTTC.